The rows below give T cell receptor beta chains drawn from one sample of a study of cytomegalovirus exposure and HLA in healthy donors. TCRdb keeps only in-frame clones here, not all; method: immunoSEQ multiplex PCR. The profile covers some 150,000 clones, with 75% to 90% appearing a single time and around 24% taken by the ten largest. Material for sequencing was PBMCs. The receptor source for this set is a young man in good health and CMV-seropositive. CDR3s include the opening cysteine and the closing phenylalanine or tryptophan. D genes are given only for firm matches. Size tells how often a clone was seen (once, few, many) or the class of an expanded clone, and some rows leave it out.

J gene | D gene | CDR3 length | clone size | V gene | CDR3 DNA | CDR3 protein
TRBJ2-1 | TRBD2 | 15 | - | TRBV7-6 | TGTGCCAGCAGCTTACGGGGGGGAGGCTACAATGAGCAGTTCTTC | CASSLRGGGYNEQFF
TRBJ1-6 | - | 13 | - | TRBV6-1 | TGTGCCAGCAGTGCGGTCCGAGATTCACCCCTCCACTTT | CASSAVRDSPLHF
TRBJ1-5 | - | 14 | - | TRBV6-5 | TGTGCCAGCAGTTTGAGAGGGGAGGACCAGCCCCAGCATTTT | CASSLRGEDQPQHF
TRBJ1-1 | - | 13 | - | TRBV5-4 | TGTGCCAGCAGCTCCACACCGAACACTGAAGCTTTCTTT | CASSSTPNTEAFF
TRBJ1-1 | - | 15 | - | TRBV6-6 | TGTGCCAGCAGTCCCCAGACAGATATGAACACTGAAGCTTTCTTT | CASSPQTDMNTEAFF
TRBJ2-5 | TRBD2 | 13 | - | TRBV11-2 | TGTGCCAGCAGCCCCGCGGGAGCAGAGACCCAGTACTTC | CASSPAGAETQYF
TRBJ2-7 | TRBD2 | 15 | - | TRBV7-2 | TGTGCCAGCAGCTTAGGGGGGTTGGGAGGGAACGAGCAGTACTTC | CASSLGGLGGNEQYF
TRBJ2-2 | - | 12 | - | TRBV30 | TGTGCCTGGGGACTCCACACCGGGGAGCTGTTTTTT | CAWGLHTGELFF
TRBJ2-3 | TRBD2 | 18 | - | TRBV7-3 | TGTGCCAGCAGCTTACTTGCTAGCGGGGGAGCTAGCACAGATACGCAGTATTTT | CASSLLASGGASTDTQYF
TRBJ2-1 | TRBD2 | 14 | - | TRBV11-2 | TGTGCCAGCAGCTCGACTAGCGGCTACAATGAGCAGTTCTTC | CASSSTSGYNEQFF
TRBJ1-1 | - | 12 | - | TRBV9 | TGTGCCAGCAGCGCCCCGCGGACTGAAGCTTTCTTT | CASSAPRTEAFF
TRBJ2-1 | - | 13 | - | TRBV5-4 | TGTGCCAGCAGCTTTTCTAGTAAGGTTGAGCAGTTCTTC | CASSFSSKVEQFF
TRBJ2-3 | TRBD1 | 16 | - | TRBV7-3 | TGTGCCAGCAGCTTAAGCGGGACAGGGTCAACAGATACGCAGTATTTT | CASSLSGTGSTDTQYF
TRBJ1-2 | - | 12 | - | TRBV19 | TGTGCCAGTAGGCAGGGTAACTATGGCTACACCTTC | CASRQGNYGYTF
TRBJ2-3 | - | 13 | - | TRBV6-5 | TGTGCCAGCAGTTACCTGAGCACAGATACGCAGTATTTT | CASSYLSTDTQYF
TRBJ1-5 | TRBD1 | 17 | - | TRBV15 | TGTGCCACCAGCAGACCAGGGGGCTTGGCCATCAATCAGCCCCAGCATTTT | CATSRPGGLAINQPQHF
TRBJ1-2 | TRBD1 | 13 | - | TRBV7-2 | TGTGCCAGCAGCCCCGGACAGGGGTATGGCTACACCTTC | CASSPGQGYGYTF
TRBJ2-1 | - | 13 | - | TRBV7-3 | TGTGCCAGCAGACGAGACTCCTACAATGAGCAGTTCTTC | CASRRDSYNEQFF
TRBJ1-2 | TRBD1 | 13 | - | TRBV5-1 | TGCGCCAGCAGCTCACAGGGGGCAGGGGGCTACACCTTC | CASSSQGAGGYTF
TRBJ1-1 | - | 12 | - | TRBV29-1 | TGCAGCGTTGAACCGACAGGCGACTCGGCTTTCTTT | CSVEPTGDSAFF
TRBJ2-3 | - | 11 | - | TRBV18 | TGTGCCAGCTCACCGGAGCGTGTGCAGTATTTT | CASSPERVQYF
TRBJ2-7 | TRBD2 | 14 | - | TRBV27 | TGTGCCAGCAGCCTAGCGGCAACGAACTACGAGCAGTACTTC | CASSLAATNYEQYF
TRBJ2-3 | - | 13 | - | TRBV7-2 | TGTGCCAGCAGGGTTACTAGCACAGATACGCAGTATTTT | CASRVTSTDTQYF
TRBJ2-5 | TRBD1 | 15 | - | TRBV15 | TGTGCCACCAGCACGGGACAGGCCCCCCAAGAGACCCAGTACTTC | CATSTGQAPQETQYF
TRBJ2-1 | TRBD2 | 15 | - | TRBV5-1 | TGCGCCAGCAGCTTGGGTAGCGGGACATACAATGAGCAGTTCTTC | CASSLGSGTYNEQFF
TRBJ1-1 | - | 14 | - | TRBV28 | TGTGCCAGCAGTTTGGGGACACGCAACACTGAAGCTTTCTTT | CASSLGTRNTEAFF
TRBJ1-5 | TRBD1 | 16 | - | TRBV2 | TGTGCCAGCAGTGAGGGGGACAGGGGTTGGAGTCAGCCCCAGCATTTT | CASSEGDRGWSQPQHF
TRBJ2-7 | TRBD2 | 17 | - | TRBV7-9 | TGTGCCAGCAGCTCCGGGACTAGCGGGAGTGGAGCCTACGAGCAGTACTTC | CASSSGTSGSGAYEQYF
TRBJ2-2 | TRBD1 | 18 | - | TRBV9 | TGTGCCAGCAGCGTTACATTTCCTGGGGGACAGGGGAGCGGGGAGCTGTTTTTT | CASSVTFPGGQGSGELFF
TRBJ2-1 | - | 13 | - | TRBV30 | TGTGCCTGGAGTCGCCTAGCGTACAATGAGCAGTTCTTC | CAWSRLAYNEQFF
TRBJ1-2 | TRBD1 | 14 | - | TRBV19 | TGTGCCAGTAGTACCGACCGGGACAGAGGAGGCTACACCTTC | CASSTDRDRGGYTF
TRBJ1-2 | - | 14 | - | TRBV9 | TGTGCCAGCAGCCTAACTCTTGGGGGGTATGGCTACGCCTTC | CASSLTLGGYGYAF
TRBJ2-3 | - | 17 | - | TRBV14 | TGTGCCAGCAGCCTAACGCCGGGCGGGATTGGCACAGATACGCAGTATTTT | CASSLTPGGIGTDTQYF
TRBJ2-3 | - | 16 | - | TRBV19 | TGTGCCAGTAGTATTTTATCTCGGGGGACCCGAGATACGCAGTATTTT | CASSILSRGTRDTQYF
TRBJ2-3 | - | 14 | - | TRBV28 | TGTGCCAGCAGCCCCTCCCGCACCCAGTATACGCAGTATTTT | CASSPSRTQYTQYF
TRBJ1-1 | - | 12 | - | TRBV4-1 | TGCGCCAGCAGCCAAGGCGGGTTTGAAGCTTTCTTT | CASSQGGFEAFF
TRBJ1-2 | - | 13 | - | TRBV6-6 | TGTGCCAGCAGTGGGACACCTAACTATGGCTACACCTTC | CASSGTPNYGYTF
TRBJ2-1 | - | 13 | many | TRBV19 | TGTGCCAGTAGTATAGACTACTACAATGAGCAGTTCTTC | CASSIDYYNEQFF
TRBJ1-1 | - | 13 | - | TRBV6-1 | TGTGCCAGCAGTGAACTGGTAGGACTAGAGGCTTTCTTT | CASSELVGLEAFF
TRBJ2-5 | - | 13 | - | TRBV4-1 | TGCGCCAGCAGCCAAGTGGCGGGGGAGACCCAGTACTTC | CASSQVAGETQYF